The clone carrying this T cell receptor beta chain was found many times. These data belong to a study of T cells in Graves' hyperthyroidism and ophthalmopathy. Using around 10 ml of fresh peripheral blood, PBMCs were prepared. The V segment lost 5 bases and the J segment 3 bases; nucleotides outside the gene matches: 0. The germline CDR1 and CDR2 sequences are KGHSH and LQKENI. The CDR3 covers 13 residues. The CDR3 regions of TCR beta were amplified from RNA transcripts. The HTBI primer set was used in a first-round RT-PCR of the TCR CDR3. MiXCR was run by TCRdb on the multiplex PCR reads, yielding one entry per CDR3 protein. Of 410,000 or so distinct CDR3 sequences listed, about 14% are singletons.

This TCR came from a man younger than 35 with Graves' ophthalmopathy. The sequenced sample consisted of blood. The chain carries TRBV18 and TRBJ1-1, with 10 nucleotides matching TRBD1. CDR3 bases: TGTGCCAGCTCAGGACAGGGGGACACTGAAGCTTTCTTT. This gives the protein CASSGQGDTEAFF.